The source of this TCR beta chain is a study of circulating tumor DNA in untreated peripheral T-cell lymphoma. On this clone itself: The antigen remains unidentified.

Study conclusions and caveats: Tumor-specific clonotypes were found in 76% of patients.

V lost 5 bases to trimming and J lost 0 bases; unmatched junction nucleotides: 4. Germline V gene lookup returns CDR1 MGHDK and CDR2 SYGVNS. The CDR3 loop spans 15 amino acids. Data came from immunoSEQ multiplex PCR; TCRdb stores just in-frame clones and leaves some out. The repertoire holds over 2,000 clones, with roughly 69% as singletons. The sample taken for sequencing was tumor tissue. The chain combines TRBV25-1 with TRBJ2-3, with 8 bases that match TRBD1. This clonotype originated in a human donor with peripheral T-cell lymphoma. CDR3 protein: CASSTGQGSTDTQYF. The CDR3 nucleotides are TGTGCCAGCAGTACAGGACAGGGTAGCACAGATACGCAGTATTTT.